What follows is one T cell receptor beta chain and its context. This clonotype has just a few counts. Its recognized antigen is unknown. Base qualities are not provided; no much larger clone lies one nucleotide away. The sample comes from a study of T cells in Graves' hyperthyroidism and ophthalmopathy (dated by TCRdb to about 2019). Study-wide context: Peripheral blood was collected at initial diagnosis, before any treatment. TCR Vbeta CDR3 sequencing of approximately 140 peripheral blood samples (43 ophthalmopathy, 75 to 80 hyperthyroidism and 17 progressor patients) is reported in the paper. After blood sampling, hyperthyroidism patients were treated with methimazole at a starting dose of 30 mg daily, and ophthalmopathy patients were treated with high-dose intravenous methylprednisolone. A discovery cohort of fewer than 110 patients, approximately 44 with Graves' ophthalmopathy and about 60 with stable Graves' hyperthyroidism, was used to find distinguishing TCR V-J signatures. In roughly six Graves' hyperthyroidism patients, the study also compared T-cell repertoires from thyroid tissue with T-cell repertoires from blood. Whether ophthalmopathy could be predicted prospectively was tested in an independent validation cohort made up of roughly 19 hyperthyroidism patients plus 17 patients who later progressed to ophthalmopathy. The 80 to 100 discovery patients were randomly divided into training and test sets at a 7:3 ratio. Findings and caveats that apply to the study as a whole: Sample size was not statistically predetermined, and blinding of investigators to group allocation was not performed. In validation, progression to ophthalmopathy was predicted by the model with more than 65% sensitivity and just over 72% specificity, a median of about 6.4 months before onset. Blood samples also contained most of the expanded thyroid clonotypes (frequency above 0.001), which suggests that blood repertoires may reflect thyroid immune responses. A 13 V-J signature model separated ophthalmopathy from stable hyperthyroidism, with roughly 88% sensitivity and about 81% specificity in cross-validation and 80%/75% in testing.

Hyperthyroidism patients were aged 18 to 65 years and newly diagnosed, with disease duration of less than 2 months. Patients with uncontrolled infections, other autoimmune diseases, pregnancy or lactation were excluded. Diagnoses relied on clinical symptoms, serum thyroxine and TRAb, thyroid ultrasound and orbital computed tomography. For progressor patients, blood was drawn at the first diagnosis of hyperthyroidism, before any ophthalmopathy symptoms had appeared. Ficoll-Paque density gradient centrifugation was used to isolate PBMCs from around 10 ml of fresh peripheral blood. Progressor patients were first diagnosed with Graves' hyperthyroidism and then developed ophthalmopathy during follow-up. Total RNA was extracted using Trizol reagent, and RNA quality was assessed on an Agilent 2100 Bioanalyzer. TCR beta CDR3 regions were amplified from RNA transcripts. A first-round RT-PCR of the TCR CDR3 used the HTBI primer set with the Qiagen OneStep RT-PCR kit. The libraries were constructed in a second round of multiplex PCR and then size-selected and purified. Paired-end sequencing of the libraries was performed with 100 bp reads on an Illumina HiSeq2000. The study's own analysis went as follows. SOAPnuke was used to process the raw data, throwing out any read that contained adapters or uncalled bases, had a mean Phred below 15, or lacked an exact constant-primer or identifier match. COPE v1.2.5 was used to merge high-quality paired reads, and clonotypes were defined as unique nucleotide sequences. Clonotypes were aligned to IMGT TRBV, TRBD and TRBJ reference segments using MiTCR v1.1. The analysis was restricted to V-J combinations with a frequency above 0.0001, which together covered roughly 99% of the repertoires. The TCS score was defined as the ratio of F50 (clonal expansion) to E x V (chaos), calculated using BLOSUM62-based TCRdist between CDR3 peptides within each V-J. Welch's t-statistics and random forest reduced around 510 V-J features to 13, which were used in a naive Bayes classifier (R e1071). The raw public data were reprocessed by TCRdb itself: fastp quality trimming at Q25, MiXCR clonotype calling, in-frame beta chains only. Duplicate CDR3 protein sequences are folded into a single record with the most common DNA and genes. It is TCRdb's table, rather than the study itself, that gives the V and J calls and clone size. Here the sample has 600,000 to 850,000 distinct CDR3 sequences; about 19% occur a single time. The ten largest clones take up over 15% of the sample.

The clonotype comes from a woman in her forties or fifties with Graves' hyperthyroidism that later progressed to Graves' ophthalmopathy. Sequenced input: blood.

The sequence in DNA is TGCGCCAGCAGCTTCGGGGGGGGGACCGGTTCACCCCTCCACTTT. This translates into CASSFGGGTGSPLHF. This receptor chain uses TRBV5-1 and TRBJ1-6, with TRBD1 as a weak D call on 5 bases. Reading from cysteine to phenylalanine, the CDR3 counts 15 amino acids. The read is trimmed to its CDR3 DNA, 45 bases read in frame from base 1. Per the germline V gene, SGHRS is the CDR1 and YFSETQ is the CDR2. Trimming takes 2 bases from V and 9 bases from J, and the germline ends sit 15 bases apart.